These T cell receptor beta chains were read from a single sample in a study of early T cells in non-severe SARS-CoV-2 infection. TCRdb re-derived calls from the 5' RACE reads in MiXCR, one entry per CDR3 protein. Of tens of thousands of distinct CDR3 sequences listed, under 8.5% were seen once; the top ten hold 4.5% to 6%. The sequencing here drew on whole blood, taken at baseline. The receptors come from an adult who was a healthcare worker with PCR-confirmed SARS-CoV-2 infection or an uninfected control (not recorded which). The CDR3 runs from the conserved cysteine through the conserved F or W. The D gene is left open where the match is weak. Clone size is shown for a subset of rows, as once, few, many or a class of expanded clone.

V	D	size	J	DNA	CDR3
TRBV20-1	.	.	TRBJ2-7	TGCAGTGCTACCTCTGGCGGGGGCCAATCCTACGAGCAGTACTTC	CSATSGGGQSYEQYF
TRBV27	TRBD1	many	TRBJ2-7	TGTGCCAGCAGTTTGACGGGACAGGGGGTCGACTCCTACGAGCAGTACTTC	CASSLTGQGVDSYEQYF
TRBV2	.	once	TRBJ2-1	TGTGCCAGCAGTGGCCAGGGGACTTCCTACAATGAGCAGTTCTTC	CASSGQGTSYNEQFF
TRBV12-3/TRBV12-4	.	many	TRBJ2-3	TGTGCCAGCAGTCGGACTACCCCAACAGATACGCAGTATTTT	CASSRTTPTDTQYF
TRBV19	TRBD1	many	TRBJ2-7	TGTGCCAGTACCCCCGGGACAGATTCCTACGAGCAGTACTTC	CASTPGTDSYEQYF
TRBV27	.	.	TRBJ1-1	TGTGCCAGCACCCCACTCGGGAAAGGTGGCACTGAAGCTTTCTTT	CASTPLGKGGTEAFF
TRBV7-9	.	few	TRBJ1-4	TGTGCCAGCAGCAGCTATGAAAAACTGTTTTTT	CASSSYEKLFF
TRBV6-2/TRBV6-3	TRBD1	few	TRBJ1-5	TGTGCCAGCACCGGGACAGGGGAGATAGGCAATCAGCCCCAGCATTTT	CASTGTGEIGNQPQHF
TRBV6-2/TRBV6-3	TRBD2	.	TRBJ2-3	TGTGCCAGCAGTTCCGACGGGACTAGCGGGGGATGGGCAGATACGCAGTATTTT	CASSSDGTSGGWADTQYF
TRBV5-6	.	few	TRBJ2-3	TGTGCCAGCAGCTCCTCCCCTCACACAGATACGCAGTATTTT	CASSSSPHTDTQYF
TRBV7-9	.	few	TRBJ2-3	TGTGCCAGCAGATTTAAGGGGCAAGGGATGGATACGCAGTATTTT	CASRFKGQGMDTQYF
TRBV27	.	many	TRBJ2-3	TGTGCCAGCAGTCCCTACAGCCTCTTACACACAGATACGCAGTATTTT	CASSPYSLLHTDTQYF
TRBV18	.	few	TRBJ2-5	TGTGCCAGCTCACCCACCCGGGAAGAGACCCAGTACTTC	CASSPTREETQYF
TRBV10-3	.	many	TRBJ1-1	TGTGCCATTGCCGTGGGGCTGAACACTGAAGCTTTCTTT	CAIAVGLNTEAFF
TRBV12-2	.	many	TRBJ2-5	TGTGCAAGTCGCTTTAGAGGGACAGCGGGGGGAAACCAAGAGACCCAGTACTTC	CASRFRGTAGGNQETQYF
TRBV7-9	TRBD2	many	TRBJ2-1	TGTGCCAGCAGCTTAGTTTCTAGCGGTGAGCAGTTCTTC	CASSLVSSGEQFF
TRBV7-8	.	.	TRBJ2-7	TGTGCCAGCAGCTTCGGGGCGGGGATTACCTACGAGCAGTACTTC	CASSFGAGITYEQYF
TRBV12-3/TRBV12-4	.	many	TRBJ1-3	TGTGCCAGCAGTTTTTGGCGGAGCTCTGAAAACACCATATATTTT	CASSFWRSSENTIYF
TRBV13	.	many	TRBJ2-1	TGTGCCAGCAGCTTAGAAGGCGGGGGCCGGAATGAGCAGTTCTTC	CASSLEGGGRNEQFF
TRBV3-1	TRBD1	.	TRBJ2-2	TGTGCCAGCAGCCAAGAGGGGCCCGGGACAGAGAACACCGGGGAGCTGTTTTTT	CASSQEGPGTENTGELFF
TRBV28	.	few	TRBJ1-1	TGTGCCAGCACAAACCAAAAGGGGGGACGGCCTGAAGCTTTCTTT	CASTNQKGGRPEAFF
TRBV6-5	.	few	TRBJ2-3	TGTGCCAGCAGTACAGGGCTTACGCAGTATTTT	CASSTGLTQYF
TRBV6-6	.	many	TRBJ1-6	TGTGCCAGCAGTAAATCTGCAGGGGTCAAAAATTCACCCCTCCACTTT	CASSKSAGVKNSPLHF
TRBV20-1	TRBD1	few	TRBJ2-1	TGCAGTGCTAAGGACAGGATGACCTACAATGAGCAGTTCTTC	CSAKDRMTYNEQFF
TRBV10-1	.	.	TRBJ1-6	TGCGCCAGCAGTGAGGATCCGGGTCTCTATAATTCACCCCTCCACTTT	CASSEDPGLYNSPLHF
TRBV7-2	.	few	TRBJ1-2	TGTGCCAGCAGCGTAGCAGGAAATTGGGACTATGGCTACACCTTC	CASSVAGNWDYGYTF
TRBV12-3/TRBV12-4	.	many	TRBJ1-5	TGTGCCAGCAGTCGGTCAAGCCCCAATCAGCCCCAGCATTTT	CASSRSSPNQPQHF
TRBV6-5	TRBD1	many	TRBJ2-5	TGTGCCAGCAGTTACCTTTCGGGACAGGGTGGGACCCAGTACTTC	CASSYLSGQGGTQYF
TRBV4-3	TRBD1	many	TRBJ1-5	TGCGCCAGCAGCCAGATACTGGGACAGGGCCGCCAGCCCCAGCATTTT	CASSQILGQGRQPQHF
TRBV7-6	.	many	TRBJ1-1	TGTGCCAGCAGCGTTCTCTCGGACACTGAAGCTTTCTTT	CASSVLSDTEAFF
TRBV20-1	TRBD1	.	TRBJ2-1	TGCAGTGCGCAGAGACAGGGTCTCTACAATGAGCAGTTCTTC	CSAQRQGLYNEQFF
TRBV18	.	.	TRBJ2-7	TGTGCCAGCTCACCACCCGGGGTATTCTACGAGCAGTACTTC	CASSPPGVFYEQYF
TRBV5-1	.	.	TRBJ2-5	TGCGCCAGCAGCTTGGCGGGGGCGCAGGTGGAGACCCAGTACTTC	CASSLAGAQVETQYF
TRBV14	.	few	TRBJ1-4	TGTGCCAGCAGCCTGGGACTCGGGCGGGAAAAACTGTTTTTT	CASSLGLGREKLFF
TRBV4-2	.	few	TRBJ2-5	TGTGCCAGCAGCCAGAGGCAGGGACGGGTCGATGGGGCCCAGTACTTC	CASSQRQGRVDGAQYF
TRBV29-1	.	.	TRBJ2-3	TGCAGCGTTAGAGGGGGACCAGATACGCAGTATTTT	CSVRGGPDTQYF
TRBV7-2	TRBD1	many	TRBJ1-2	TGTGCCAGCAGCTTAGGGACAGGGGGCGGAGACACCTTC	CASSLGTGGGDTF
TRBV10-1	TRBD1	few	TRBJ1-1	TGCGCCAGCAGTGAGTCGGGGACAGGGGGACGAAACACTGAAGCTTTCTTT	CASSESGTGGRNTEAFF
TRBV10-2	.	many	TRBJ1-2	TGCGCCAGCAGTGAGTCGTGGGGGAACTATGGCTACACCTTC	CASSESWGNYGYTF
TRBV7-7	.	few	TRBJ2-5	TGTGCTAGCAGCTCCAATCGAGGATCAGAGACCCAGTACTTC	CASSSNRGSETQYF
TRBV4-2	.	many	TRBJ2-3	TGTGCCAGCAGCCAAGTGGCTCGGGGGCCAGAGAGCACAGATACGCAGTATTTT	CASSQVARGPESTDTQYF
TRBV10-1	TRBD2	many	TRBJ2-7	TGCGCCAGCAGTCGAACTAGCGAAAGGGGCGAGCAGTACTTC	CASSRTSERGEQYF
TRBV2	TRBD2	few	TRBJ2-5	TGTGCCAGCAGAGAGACTAGCGGGGGTGAGACCCAGTACTTC	CASRETSGGETQYF
TRBV29-1	.	.	TRBJ2-5	TGCAGCTCCGGGGGAGAGACCCAGTACTTC	CSSGGETQYF
TRBV28	TRBD1	many	TRBJ1-5	TGTGCCAGCAGTTCCGGGACAGGGGGCGAGGGTGAGCCCCAGCATTTT	CASSSGTGGEGEPQHF
TRBV20-1	TRBD2	.	TRBJ2-3	TGCAGTGCCCCCCGACTAGCGGGGGGGTCAGATACGCAGTATTTT	CSAPRLAGGSDTQYF
TRBV11-1	TRBD1	.	TRBJ2-1	TGTGCCAGCAGCCGGCGACAGGGGGGGCTCAATGAGCAGTTCTTC	CASSRRQGGLNEQFF
TRBV10-3	.	many	TRBJ1-2	TGTGCCATCAGTGAGTCCGGGGACGTCTATGGCTACACCTTC	CAISESGDVYGYTF